Following are 30 T cell receptor beta chains from one sample sequenced in a study of T cell responses to AZD1222 COVID-19 vaccine. The table came from immunoSEQ multiplex PCR; TCRdb's copy has only in-frame clones and leaves some out. This table has 85,000 to 95,000 clones, 90% appearing once. The sequences come from peripheral blood, collected on day 0 of AZD1222 vaccination. The origin of the receptors is an adult in good health.

The V and J genes are TRBV4-3 and TRBJ2-3; the D gene is possibly TRBD2 (6 bases). Germline loops: CDR1 LGHNA, CDR2 YSLEER. The CDR3 totals 15 residues. The V and J ends lost 3 bases and 2 bases respectively, with 12 bases between them. CDR3 DNA: TGCGCCAGCAGCCACAATTGGGGGGACACAGATACGCAGTATTTT. Protein: CASSHNWGDTDTQYF.

This sequence joins TRBV6-2 or TRBV6-3 and TRBJ2-7; D not resolved. CDR3 length equals 11 residues. The V end was cut by 2 bases, the J end by 4 bases, with 3 bases between. Per germline, CDR1 MNHEY and CDR2 SVGEGT. In nucleotides, the CDR3 is TGTGCCAGCAGTTACGATTACGAGCAGTACTTC. Its protein is CASSYDYEQYF.

In DNA form, the CDR3 reads TGCGCCAGCAGCCTCGGAGCAGCCGGGGAGCTGTTTTTT. Translated: CASSLGAAGELFF. The chain is built from TRBV4-1 and TRBJ2-2, with D unclear. V lost 4 bases and J 6 bases, leaving 9 bases between the germline ends. This CDR3 comprises 13 residues. In germline, CDR1 is MGHRA, CDR2 YSYEKL.

The chain joins TRBV7-6 to TRBJ2-3; D is unresolved. The CDR3 covers 13 residues. Germline assignment: CDR1 SGHVS and CDR2 FNYEAQ. Trimming removed 6 bases from V and 0 bases from J, with 7 bases in between. This CDR3 is CASSHSSTDTQYF. CDR3 DNA: TGTGCCAGCAGTCATTCTAGCACAGATACGCAGTATTTT.

This clone appeared a few times. The V call is TRBV12-5, the J call TRBJ2-1; tentative D call: TRBD2 (5 bases). The CDR3 extends over 13 amino acids. V was trimmed by 1 base and J by 7 bases, leaving 8 bases between them. Germline assignment: CDR1 LGHNT and CDR2 FRNRAP. The chain's CDR3 is CASGLEGGNEQFF. The CDR3 nucleotides read TGTGCTAGTGGTTTGGAGGGCGGGAATGAGCAGTTCTTC. Combining the CDR3 with reference TRBV12-5 and TRBJ2-1 gives the whole variable domain DARVTQTPRHKVTEMGQEVTMRCQPILGHNTVFWYRQTMMQGLELLAYFRNRAPLDDSGMPKDRFSAEMPDATLATLKIQPSEPRDSAVYFCASGLEGGNEQFFGPGTRLTVL.

V is TRBV13 and J is TRBJ2-3; TRBD2 aligns across 8 bases. Trimming took 3 bases from V and 2 from J; bases not matched to a gene: 10. Germline loops: CDR1 PRHDT, CDR2 FYEKMQ (reference sequence). This CDR3 is built from 17 residues. CDR3 nucleotide sequence: TGTGCCAGCAGCTTGGCCGCCGGACTAGCCCTCACAGATACGCAGTATTTT. The encoded protein is CASSLAAGLALTDTQYF.

The rearrangement links TRBV27 to TRBJ2-7; D is uncertain. The V gene lost 0 bases and the J gene lost 0 bases, with 6 bases spanning the gap. This CDR3 region has 14 residues. Looked up from germline, CDR1 is MNHEY and CDR2 is SMNVEV (reference sequence). Written as DNA, the CDR3 is TGTGCCAGCAGTTTATCATTACCCTCCTACGAGCAGTACTTC. It encodes CASSLSLPSYEQYF.

The genes are TRBV7-2 and TRBJ2-7; weak D call: TRBD1 (5 bases). V lost 7 bases to trimming and J lost 3 bases, with 19 bases between them. The CDR3 extends over 15 amino acids. Looked up from germline, CDR1 is SGHTA and CDR2 is FQGNSA. CDR3 sequence reads: CASTPRQRPNYEQYF. In DNA, the CDR3 is TGTGCCAGCACCCCCCGACAGAGGCCGAACTACGAGCAGTACTTC.

This clone was seen a few times. V and J are TRBV4-1 and TRBJ2-7, with D unclear. Germline-derived CDR1 and CDR2 are MGHRA and YSYEKL. The CDR3 runs to 11 residues. Trimming stripped 3 bases from V and 6 bases from J, with 6 bases between. The CDR3 nucleotides are TGCGCCAGCAGCCAGTTTTCCGAGCAGTACTTC. This codes for CASSQFSEQYF.

The rearrangement uses TRBV10-3 and TRBJ2-3; 10 nucleotides agree with TRBD1. With V trimmed by 2 bases and J by 2 bases, 10 bases remained unmatched. The CDR3 is 18 residues long. The germline gives CDR1 ENHRY, CDR2 SYGVKD. CDR3 nucleotide sequence: TGTGCCATCAGTGAGCCGGACAGGGGGGCCCCCTACACAGATACGCAGTATTTT. Its protein product is CAISEPDRGAPYTDTQYF.

The rearrangement links TRBV6-5 to TRBJ1-2; 7 bases are a match to TRBD1. The CDR3 has 14 residues. In germline, CDR1 is MNHEY, CDR2 SVGAGI. J was trimmed by 4 bases and V by 7 bases; bases with no gene match: 9. CDR3 DNA: TGTGCCAGCAAACAACGACAGGGCGGCTATGGCTACACCTTC. This codes for CASKQRQGGYGYTF.

The chain employs TRBV7-2 and TRBJ1-2; 8 positions match TRBD1. The CDR3 consists of 13 residues. V gave up 7 bases and J gave up 4 bases; unmatched junction bases: 5. Germline lookup yields CDR1 SGHTA and CDR2 FQGNSA. The CDR3 loop reads CASTQGTGYGYTF. The CDR3 bases are TGTGCCAGCACCCAGGGGACAGGCTATGGCTACACCTTC.

The rearrangement joins TRBV12-3 or TRBV12-4 to TRBJ2-7; D is uncertain. This CDR3 region has 13 residues. The V end was cut by 6 bases, the J end by 6 bases, with 15 bases between. The chain's CDR3 is CASSPTWVGEQYF. The CDR3 nucleotides read TGTGCCAGCAGCCCGACCTGGGTCGGCGAGCAGTACTTC.

The rearrangement joins TRBV18 to TRBJ2-3; a possible D gene is TRBD1 (5 bases). Germline V gives CDR1 KGHSH, CDR2 LQKENI. The CDR3 length is 17 residues. The germline V and J ends were trimmed by 2 bases and 0 bases, with 15 bases remaining between them. In nucleotides, the CDR3 is TGTGCCAGCTCACCATTAAAAGGGGTCCTTAGCACAGATACGCAGTATTTT. This sequence encodes CASSPLKGVLSTDTQYF.

The J gene is TRBJ1-6, the V gene TRBV7-3; D is perhaps TRBD1 (6 bases). The CDR3 contains 14 residues. Germline CDR1 and CDR2: SGHTA and FQGTGA. V lost 4 bases to trimming and J lost 10 bases, with 14 bases between them. CDR3: CASSSVPGESPLHF. CDR3 in DNA: TGTGCCAGCAGCTCGGTTCCAGGGGAATCACCCCTCCACTTT.

The chain has TRBV4-1 and TRBJ2-1, with D perhaps given as TRBD1 or TRBD2 (5 bases each). The CDR3 runs to 16 residues. Germline-derived CDR1 and CDR2 are MGHRA and YSYEKL. Deletions cut 2 bases from V and 9 bases from J, with 20 bases between. CDR3 coding DNA: TGCGCCAGCAGCCAATACCCCACCGGGGCCCACGGTGAGCAGTTCTTC. It codes for CASSQYPTGAHGEQFF.

The V and J genes are TRBV5-8 and TRBJ2-5; D might be TRBD1 (6 bases). The CDR3 covers 16 residues. Trimming left V 9 bases short and J 7 bases short, with 28 bases between. Germline V gene data show CDR1 as SGHTS and CDR2 as YDEGEE. The CDR3 DNA reads as TGTGCCACCAACCTTCAGGGGAATCTTCGAGGGGCGACCCAGTACTTC. Translating gives CATNLQGNLRGATQYF. Complete variable domain (other parts from reference TRBV5-8 and TRBJ2-5): EAGVTQSPTHLIKTRGQQATLRCSPISGHTSVYWYQQALGLGLQFLLWYDEGEERNRGNFPPRFSGRQFPNYSSELNVNALELEDSALYLCATNLQGNLRGATQYFGPGTRLLVL.

V and J are TRBV5-1 and TRBJ2-5; D possibly uses TRBD1 or TRBD2 (5 bases each). Per germline, CDR1 SGHRS and CDR2 YFSETQ. This CDR3 spans 14 amino acids. V was clipped by 3 bases and J by 2 bases, with 11 bases between them. As DNA, the CDR3 is TGCGCCAGCAGCTCATGGGACCAACAAGAGACCCAGTACTTC. This gives the protein CASSSWDQQETQYF.

This rearrangement joins TRBV10-3 to TRBJ1-2; D not certain. V dropped 3 bases and J dropped 1 base, with 6 bases sitting between them. The germline CDR1 and CDR2 sequences are ENHRY and SYGVKD. The length of the CDR3 is 13 residues. This CDR3 reads CAISDLVNYGYTF. CDR3 sequence (DNA): TGTGCCATCAGTGATTTAGTTAACTATGGCTACACCTTC.

The sample holds one count of this clone. The CDR3 region has the DNA TGTGCCAGCAGCTTACGGCAGGGAGGGACCGGGGAGCTGTTTTTT. Residues: CASSLRQGGTGELFF. V is TRBV7-9 and J is TRBJ2-2; TRBD2 matches 7 bases. After removal of 2 bases from V and 5 bases from J, the junction contained 5 bases not matched to a gene. CDR3 length equals 15 residues. Germline CDR1 SEHNR, CDR2 FQNEAQ (reference sequence).

The V call is TRBV30, the J call TRBJ2-2, with D unresolved. V was shortened by 5 bases and J by 6 bases, with 7 bases between the two germline ends. Germline values: CDR1 GTSNPN, CDR2 SVGIG (reference sequence). CDR3 size: 11 residues. The CDR3 reads CAWSPAGELFF. CDR3 DNA sequence: TGTGCCTGGTCCCCCGCCGGGGAGCTGTTTTTT.

V and J are TRBV6-1 and TRBJ1-4; D possibly corresponds to TRBD1 (6 bases). The CDR3 extends over 13 amino acids. The ends were cut back, 4 bases at V and 7 bases at J, with 10 bases in the middle. Germline CDR1 and CDR2: MNHNS and SASEGT. Here the CDR3 reads CASSAKGGEKLFF. CDR3 in DNA: TGTGCCAGCAGTGCGAAAGGGGGTGAAAAACTGTTTTTT.

V and J are TRBV12-3 or TRBV12-4 and TRBJ2-5; 7 bases agree with TRBD1. The ends lost 5 bases at V and 7 bases at J; junction bases unmatched: 1. The CDR3 length is 11 residues. Here the CDR3 reads CASSPGGTQYF. The CDR3 DNA sequence: TGTGCCAGCAGTCCAGGGGGGACCCAGTACTTC.

The J gene is TRBJ1-3, the V gene TRBV6-2 or TRBV6-3, with D unclear. The CDR3 is 12 residues long. Trimming removed 2 bases from V and 7 bases from J, with 6 bases in between. Looked up from germline, CDR1 is MNHEY and CDR2 is SVGEGT. The DNA for the CDR3 is TGTGCCAGCAGTTACGAGCAGAACACCATATATTTT. This gives the protein CASSYEQNTIYF.

V is TRBV7-8 and J is TRBJ2-1; 11 nucleotides agree with TRBD1. V lost 3 bases and J lost 3; bases outside the gene matches: 13. Germline V lookup: CDR1 SGHVS, CDR2 FQNEAQ. This CDR3 has 19 residues. CDR3 residues: CASSFPGQGVRTGYNEQFF. The DNA of the CDR3 is TGTGCCAGCAGCTTTCCGGGACAGGGGGTGCGGACCGGCTACAATGAGCAGTTCTTC.

The chain is built from TRBV4-1 and TRBJ2-7, with 8 bases that match TRBD1. The CDR3 loop spans 18 amino acids. Germline loops: CDR1 MGHRA, CDR2 YSYEKL. V was pared by 1 base and J by 5 bases, with 16 bases of the junction left unmatched. CDR3: CASSQVGRRRQGANEQYF. CDR3 nucleotides: TGCGCCAGCAGCCAAGTAGGCAGACGTCGGCAGGGGGCTAACGAGCAGTACTTC.

The J gene is TRBJ1-5, the V gene TRBV18; 9 bases map to TRBD1. V dropped 2 bases and J dropped 3; count of bases not matched to a gene: 5. This CDR3 contains 16 residues. Germline-derived CDR1 and CDR2 are KGHSH and LQKENI. CDR3 sequence (DNA): TGTGCCAGCTCACCAGATAGGACAGGGGACAATCAGCCCCAGCATTTT. It translates to CASSPDRTGDNQPQHF.

This clone appeared a single time. This chain joins TRBV7-9 and TRBJ1-4; D remains ambiguous. Germline values: CDR1 SEHNR, CDR2 FQNEAQ (reference sequence). The CDR3 loop spans 15 amino acids. V lost 1 base, J lost 2 bases, and 8 bases lay in between. As DNA, the CDR3 is TGTGCCAGCAGCTTAGGGTCGGCTACTAATGAAAAACTGTTTTTT. Protein: CASSLGSATNEKLFF. Full variable domain (outside the CDR3, taken from reference TRBV7-9 and TRBJ1-4): DTGVSQNPRHKITKRGQNVTFRCDPISEHNRLYWYRQTLGQGPEFLTYFQNEAQLEKSRLLSDRFSAERPKGSFSTLEIQRTEQGDSAMYLCASSLGSATNEKLFFGSGTQLSVL.

The chain uses TRBV6-2 or TRBV6-3 and TRBJ1-5, with 7 bases fitting TRBD1. The CDR3 loop spans 19 amino acids. Germline assignment: CDR1 MNHEY and CDR2 SVGEGT. The V segment lost 4 bases and the J segment 3 bases; nucleotides outside the gene matches: 18. Here the CDR3 DNA reads TGTGCCAGCAGTTCGGGCAGGGGGTCCTCCACCTCTATCAATCAGCCCCAGCATTTT. This translates into CASSSGRGSSTSINQPQHF.

This clone was picked up a small number of times. This chain connects TRBV7-9 to TRBJ2-7; D is perhaps TRBD1 (5 bases). The ends were cut back, 6 bases at V and 4 bases at J, with 16 bases in the middle. Germline CDR1 SEHNR, CDR2 FQNEAQ (reference sequence). The CDR3 is 14 amino acids. This CDR3 is CASSLTPRAYEQYF. In DNA form, the CDR3 reads TGTGCCAGCAGTTTGACCCCCAGGGCTTACGAGCAGTACTTC.